A single sample is the source of the 24 T cell receptor beta chains below, sequenced in a study of human T cells and chemical hapten exposure. MiXCR was run by TCRdb on the RACE reads, yielding one entry per CDR3 protein. The sample lists 250,000 or so distinct CDR3 sequences; about 8.6% were seen once. Indicated time point: pre-sensitization, week 0. Treatment denoted: therapeutic diphenylcyclopropenone sensitization with weekly scalp DPC. The source material was whole blood, sampled in connection with sensitization to the hapten diphenylcyclopropenone (DPC). These receptors were obtained from a woman aged 40 to 50 with alopecia areata. Some clones in this sample may be carry-over from other donors' samples.

This clonotype was found a few times. The CDR3 loop is CASMGTSGAGTDTQYF. CDR3 DNA sequence: TGCGCCAGCATGGGGACTAGCGGGGCGGGCACAGATACGCAGTATTTT. The genes are TRBV10-2 and TRBJ2-3; 13 nucleotides line up with TRBD2. CDR3 length: 16 amino acids. Germline CDR1 and CDR2: WSHSY and SAAADI. The J segment lost 1 base and the V segment lost 7 bases, leaving 5 bases of the junction unmatched.

This rearrangement joins TRBV28 to TRBJ1-3; D call uncertain. The CDR3 totals 16 residues. The germline V gene encodes CDR1 MDHEN and CDR2 SYDVKM. Trimming left V 4 bases short and J 0 bases short, with 13 bases between. CDR3 sequence: CASSSDFRPSGNTIYF. CDR3 in DNA: TGTGCCAGCAGTTCCGATTTTAGGCCCTCTGGAAACACCATATATTTT.

Of note for this clonotype: This could be a read error, since a much larger clone is one nucleotide away. The chain joins TRBV20-1 to TRBJ1-2, with D uncertain. Trimming left V 5 bases short and J 7 bases short, with 23 bases between. CDR1 and CDR2 from the germline V gene are DFQATT and SNEGSKA (reference sequence). The CDR3 totals 15 residues. The CDR3 here is CSAYTLVTRVAGYTF. The CDR3 nucleotides are TGCAGTGCTTACACCTTAGTTACGAGGGTCGCTGGCTACACCTTC.

The chain combines TRBV20-1 with TRBJ2-2; 7 positions agree with TRBD1. Germline V CDR1 and CDR2: DFQATT, SNEGSKA (reference sequence). This CDR3 has 13 amino acids. V gave up 6 bases and J gave up 6 bases; unmatched junction bases: 7. DNA of the CDR3: TGCAGTGCGAAAAAAGGGGGCCCCGGGGAGCTGTTTTTT. Protein: CSAKKGGPGELFF.

This clonotype was counted only a few times. V is TRBV6-2 or TRBV6-3 and J is TRBJ1-4; D call uncertain. The CDR3 extends over 15 amino acids. V lost 6 bases and J 5 bases, leaving 16 bases between the germline ends. The germline V gene encodes CDR1 MNHEY and CDR2 SVGEGT. CDR3 nucleotide sequence: TGTGCCAGCAGCTGGACCGGGCCCTCGAATGAAAAACTGTTTTTT. The encoded protein is CASSWTGPSNEKLFF.

This clonotype was counted many times. The chain combines TRBV6-2 or TRBV6-3 with TRBJ1-4; possible D gene TRBD1, 5 bases. The CDR3 runs to 14 residues. V was cut by 2 bases and J by 10 bases, with 14 bases left in between. Germline assignment: CDR1 MNHEY and CDR2 SVGEGT. The CDR3 reads CASSYGAEGRKLFF. DNA for the CDR3: TGTGCCAGCAGTTACGGGGCCGAGGGAAGAAAACTGTTTTTT.

The chain employs TRBV29-1 and TRBJ1-2, with D unresolved. The CDR3 runs to 11 residues. With 3 bases removed from V and 8 bases from J, the gap between germline ends came to 10 bases. Per the germline V gene, CDR1 is SQVTM and CDR2 is ANQGSEA. CDR3 amino acids: CSVDATWGYTF. In DNA form, the CDR3 reads TGCAGCGTTGATGCAACCTGGGGCTACACCTTC.

The chain carries TRBV4-3 and TRBJ2-1; tentative D call: TRBD1 (5 bases). The CDR3 extends over 14 amino acids. Deletions cut 0 bases from V and 7 bases from J, with 10 bases between. Germline V gene lookup returns CDR1 LGHNA and CDR2 YSLEER. DNA of the CDR3: TGCGCCAGCAGCCAAGATTCCAGGGCAAATGAGCAGTTCTTC. This codes for CASSQDSRANEQFF.

In nucleotides, the CDR3 is TGTGCCAGCAGCGCGGACAGACAAGAGACCCAGTACTTC. Amino acid sequence: CASSADRQETQYF. This sequence joins TRBV9 and TRBJ2-5; the D gene is possibly TRBD1 (6 bases). The CDR3 length is 13 residues. V dropped 3 bases and J dropped 2 bases, with 8 bases sitting between them. Germline V lookup: CDR1 SGDLS, CDR2 YYNGEE. Based on the CDR3 plus reference TRBV9 and TRBJ2-5, the full variable domain is DSGVTQTPKHLITATGQRVTLRCSPRSGDLSVYWYQQSLDQGLQFLIQYYNGEERAKGNILERFSAQQFPDLHSELNLSSLELGDSALYFCASSADRQETQYFGPGTRLLVL.

Of note for this clonotype: It may be a read error: a sequence one base away is much more abundant. No conserved phenylalanine or tryptophan is present at the end of the CDR3, so a read error is the likely explanation. The V call is TRBV9, the J call TRBJ2-3, with D tentatively TRBD1 (6 bases). Germline CDR1 reads SGDLS; CDR2 reads YYNGEE. V lost 0 bases, J lost 4 bases, and 12 bases lay in between. The CDR3 runs to 15 residues. The CDR3 spells CASSVAQGLPDTQYS. CDR3 nucleotides: TGTGCCAGCAGCGTAGCACAGGGTCTCCCAGATACGCAGTATTCT.

The rearrangement uses TRBV20-1 and TRBJ2-5, with unresolved D. V dropped 2 bases and J dropped 0 bases, with 7 bases sitting between them. This CDR3 is built from 13 residues. Germline CDR1 is DFQATT and CDR2 is SNEGSKA (reference sequence). CDR3 nucleotide sequence: TGCAGTGCTAGACACCCATACCAAGAGACCCAGTACTTC. This codes for CSARHPYQETQYF.

This clonotype has a count of ten or more. The chain combines TRBV24-1 with TRBJ1-5; 8 nucleotides match TRBD1. CDR1 KGHDR and CDR2 SFDVKD come from the germline V gene. The CDR3 is 17 amino acids. The J segment lost 4 bases and the V segment lost 1 base, leaving 8 bases of the junction unmatched. Here the CDR3 reads CATSDFPGQGLNQPQHF. For the CDR3, the DNA is TGTGCCACCAGTGATTTCCCAGGACAGGGCCTAAATCAGCCCCAGCATTTT.

This chain joins TRBV7-2 and TRBJ2-3; 7 bases are shared with TRBD1. CDR3 size: 13 residues. V shed 5 bases and J 5 bases; nucleotides not matched to a gene: 4. Germline CDR1 SGHTA, CDR2 FQGNSA. CDR3 loop: CASSPWTGDTQYF. In DNA, the CDR3 is TGTGCCAGCAGCCCCTGGACAGGAGATACGCAGTATTTT.

This chain uses TRBV4-3 with TRBJ2-1; the D gene is possibly TRBD2 (6 bases). Germline V gene sequence: CDR1 LGHNA, CDR2 YSLEER. The V end was cut by 0 bases, the J end by 6 bases, with 12 bases between. CDR3 length: 15 amino acids. The DNA for the CDR3 is TGCGCCAGCAGCCAAGATCCCGGGGGAGCCAATGAGCAGTTCTTC. It is translated as CASSQDPGGANEQFF.

This clonotype showed up many times. This chain uses TRBV10-3 with TRBJ1-1; D is unclear. The V and J ends lost 10 bases and 5 bases respectively, with 14 bases between them. From germline, CDR1 is ENHRY and CDR2 SYGVKD. This CDR3 is 12 amino acids long. The CDR3 is CATGRLETEAFF. CDR3 DNA: TGTGCCACCGGGAGGTTGGAGACTGAAGCTTTCTTT.

This chain connects TRBV21-1 to TRBJ2-2; the table's D call, TRBD2, was not checked against the DNA. TRBV21-1 is labeled a pseudogene. CDR3 length: 17 amino acids. The CDR3: CASSNLRASKSSGELFF. The CDR3 bases are TGTGCCAGCAGCAACTTGCGGGCTTCGAAGTCGTCCGGGGAGCTGTTTTTT.

This clonotype was counted a few times. The chain links TRBV28 to TRBJ2-4; unclear D gene. V shed 3 bases and J shed 0 bases, with 15 bases lying between them. CDR3 length equals 17 residues. CDR1 is MDHEN, CDR2 SYDVKM, per germline. In DNA form, the CDR3 reads TGTGCCAGCAGTTTCGGAACGGAATTTCTAGCCAAAAACATTCAGTACTTC. Residues: CASSFGTEFLAKNIQYF.

V is TRBV6-2 or TRBV6-3 and J is TRBJ2-7; 9 bases line up with TRBD2. Unmatched junction bases numbered 5, after V lost 1 base and J lost 4 bases. Germline CDR1 is MNHEY and CDR2 is SVGEGT. This CDR3 is 15 amino acids long. The CDR3 loop is CASSYLSSGMYEQYF. DNA of the CDR3: TGTGCCAGCAGTTACTTGTCTAGCGGGATGTACGAGCAGTACTTC.

This chain joins TRBV7-2 and TRBJ2-3; the D is unclear. Germline V gives CDR1 SGHTA, CDR2 FQGNSA. V was cut by 3 bases and J by 4 bases, with 5 bases left in between. This CDR3 contains 12 residues. As DNA, the CDR3 is TGTGCCAGCAGCTTCGAAGCAGATACGCAGTATTTT. As protein: CASSFEADTQYF.

The rearrangement joins TRBV28 to TRBJ2-3, with a tentative D call TRBD1 (7 bases). This CDR3 has 16 amino acids. Germline CDR1 MDHEN, CDR2 SYDVKM. The V end was cut by 3 bases, the J end by 6 bases, with 19 bases between. CDR3 region: CASSFRGASAPDTQYF. The CDR3 coding sequence is TGTGCCAGCAGTTTCAGGGGGGCGTCGGCCCCTGATACGCAGTATTTT. Full variable domain (remainder filled in from reference TRBV28 and TRBJ2-3): DVKVTQSSRYLVKRTGEKVFLECVQDMDHENMFWYRQDPGLGLRLIYFSYDVKMKEKGDIPEGYSVSREKKERFSLILESASTNQTSMYLCASSFRGASAPDTQYFGPGTRLTVL.

The chain employs TRBV7-9 and TRBJ2-1, with D unresolved. The CDR3 has 13 residues. Trimming took off 4 bases at V and 4 bases at J, with 8 bases between the two ends. The germline gives CDR1 SEHNR, CDR2 FQNEAQ (reference sequence). The CDR3 protein is CASSSNVYNEQFF. The CDR3, as DNA: TGTGCCAGCAGCTCTAACGTATACAATGAGCAGTTCTTC.

V gene TRBV6-5 combines with J gene TRBJ2-7; perhaps TRBD1 as D (6 bases). The CDR3 is 13 residues long. The V end lost 9 bases, the J end lost 4 bases, and 16 bases lay between the germline ends. Germline V gene sequence: CDR1 MNHEY, CDR2 SVGAGI. For the CDR3, the DNA is TGTGCCAGTCAAGGGGACACACCTTACGAGCAGTACTTC. Encoded protein: CASQGDTPYEQYF.

This CDR3 is CASSLARDGANYGYTF. The CDR3 nucleotides are TGTGCCAGCAGCTTAGCCAGGGACGGAGCTAACTATGGCTACACCTTC. The chain carries TRBV7-2 and TRBJ1-2; maybe TRBD1 (5 bases). CDR1 is SGHTA, CDR2 FQGNSA, per germline. This CDR3 is built from 16 residues. With 0 bases removed from V and 0 bases from J, the gap between germline ends came to 11 bases.

The rearrangement uses TRBV6-1 and TRBJ2-7, with a weak D call TRBD2 (6 bases). Germline lookup yields CDR1 MNHNS and CDR2 SASEGT. Trimming removed 6 bases from V and 0 bases from J, with 18 bases in between. The CDR3 length is 16 residues. Written as DNA, the CDR3 is TGTGCCAGCAGCCCCAACCACGGCGGGGCCTCCTACGAGCAGTACTTC. This translates into CASSPNHGGASYEQYF.